Given below is one TCR beta chain in context. Its specificity is not known. This record belongs to a study of T cells in Graves' hyperthyroidism and ophthalmopathy. A lack of ophthalmopathy progression within 18 months defined stable Graves' hyperthyroidism. Diagnoses rested on clinical symptoms, serum thyroxine and TRAb, thyroid ultrasound and orbital computed tomography. RNA transcripts gave rise to amplified TCR beta CDR3 regions. When the TCR CDR3 underwent first-round RT-PCR, the HTBI primer set was used. TCRdb processed the multiplex PCR reads anew with MiXCR; each CDR3 protein has one entry. The sample lists about 540,000 distinct CDR3 sequences; under 60% were seen once. Study-level findings and limits: Blood also showed most of the thyroid clonotypes that were expanded above 0.001. Ophthalmopathy was told apart from stable hyperthyroidism by a 13 V-J model.

V lost 2 bases to trimming and J lost 6 bases, with 13 bases between them. The CDR3 consists of 14 residues. The germline V gene has CDR1 ENHRY and CDR2 SYGVKD. The TCR comes from a woman under 30 with Graves' hyperthyroidism. The chain carries TRBV10-3 and TRBJ2-5; D ambiguous. Sequenced material: peripheral blood or thyroid tissue (not recorded which). The CDR3 coding sequence is TGTGCCATCAGTGAGGAACGCGCATGGAAGACCCAGTACTTC. Its translation: CAISEERAWKTQYF.